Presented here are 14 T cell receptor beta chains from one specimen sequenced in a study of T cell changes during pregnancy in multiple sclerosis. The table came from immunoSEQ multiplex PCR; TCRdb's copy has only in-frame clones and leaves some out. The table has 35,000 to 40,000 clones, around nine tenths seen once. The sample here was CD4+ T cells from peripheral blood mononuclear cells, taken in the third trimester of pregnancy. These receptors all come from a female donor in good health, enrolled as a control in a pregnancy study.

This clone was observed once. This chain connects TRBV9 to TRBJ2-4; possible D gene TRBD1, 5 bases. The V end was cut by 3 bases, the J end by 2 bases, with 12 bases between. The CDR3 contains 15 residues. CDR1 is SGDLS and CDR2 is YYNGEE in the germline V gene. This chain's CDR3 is CASSDTRGTKNIQYF. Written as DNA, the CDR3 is TGTGCCAGCAGCGACACAAGGGGTACCAAAAACATTCAGTACTTC.

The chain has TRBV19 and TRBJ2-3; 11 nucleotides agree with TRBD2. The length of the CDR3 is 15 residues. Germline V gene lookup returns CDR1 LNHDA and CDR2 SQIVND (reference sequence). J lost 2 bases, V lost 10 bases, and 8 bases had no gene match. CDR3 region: CATPPTSGATDTQYF. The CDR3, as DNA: TGTGCCACCCCCCCGACTAGCGGGGCCACAGATACGCAGTATTTT.

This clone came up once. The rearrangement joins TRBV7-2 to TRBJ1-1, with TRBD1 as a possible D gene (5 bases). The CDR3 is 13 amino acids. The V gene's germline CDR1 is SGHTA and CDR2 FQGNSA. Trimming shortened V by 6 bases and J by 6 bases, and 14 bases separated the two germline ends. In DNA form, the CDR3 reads TGTGCCAGCAGTCGAACAGGTTTATCTGAAGCTTTCTTT. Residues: CASSRTGLSEAFF.

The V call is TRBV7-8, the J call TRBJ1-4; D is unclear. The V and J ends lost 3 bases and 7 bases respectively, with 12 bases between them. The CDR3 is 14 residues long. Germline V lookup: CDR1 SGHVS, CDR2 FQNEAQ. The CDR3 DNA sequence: TGTGCCAGCAGCTTGTCAACGGGTTCTGAAAAACTGTTTTTT. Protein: CASSLSTGSEKLFF.

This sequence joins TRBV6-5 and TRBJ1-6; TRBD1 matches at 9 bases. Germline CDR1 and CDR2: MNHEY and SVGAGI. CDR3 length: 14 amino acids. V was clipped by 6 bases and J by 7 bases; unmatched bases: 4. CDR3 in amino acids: CASRGTGSNSPLHF. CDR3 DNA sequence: TGTGCCAGCAGGGGGACAGGGAGCAATTCACCCCTCCACTTT.

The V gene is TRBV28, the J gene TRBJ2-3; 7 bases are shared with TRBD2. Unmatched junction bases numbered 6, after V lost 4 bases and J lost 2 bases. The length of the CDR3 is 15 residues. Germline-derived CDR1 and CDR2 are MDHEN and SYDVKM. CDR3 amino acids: CASSSLADNTDTQYF. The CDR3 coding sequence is TGTGCCAGCAGTTCTCTAGCGGATAACACAGATACGCAGTATTTT.

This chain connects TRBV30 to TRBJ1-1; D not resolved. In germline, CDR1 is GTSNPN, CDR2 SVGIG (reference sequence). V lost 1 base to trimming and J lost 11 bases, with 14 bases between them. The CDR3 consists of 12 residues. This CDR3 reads CAWSGGGGDAFF. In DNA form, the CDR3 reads TGTGCCTGGAGTGGGGGAGGAGGTGACGCTTTCTTT.

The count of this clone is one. The CDR3 loop reads CAISEGTGGYGYTF. CDR3 in DNA: TGTGCCATCAGTGAGGGGACAGGGGGCTATGGCTACACCTTC. V and J are TRBV10-3 and TRBJ1-2, with TRBD1 matching 11 bases. The trim removed 2 bases at V and 4 bases at J, leaving 0 bases unmatched. The germline CDR1 and CDR2 sequences are ENHRY and SYGVKD. CDR3 size: 14 residues.

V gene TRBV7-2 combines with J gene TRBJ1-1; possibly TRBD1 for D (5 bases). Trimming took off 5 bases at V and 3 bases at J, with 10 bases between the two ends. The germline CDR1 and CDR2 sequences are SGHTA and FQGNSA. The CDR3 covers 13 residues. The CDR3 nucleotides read TGTGCCAGCAGCCCCCCGGGGGACACTGAAGCTTTCTTT. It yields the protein CASSPPGDTEAFF.

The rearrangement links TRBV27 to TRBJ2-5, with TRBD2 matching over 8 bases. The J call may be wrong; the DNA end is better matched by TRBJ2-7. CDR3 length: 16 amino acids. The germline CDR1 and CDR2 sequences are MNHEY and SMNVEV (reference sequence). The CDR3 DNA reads TGTGCCAGCAGTCCAAAAGGGGGTAGCGGGGTCTACGAGCAGTACTTC. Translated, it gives CASSPKGGSGVYEQYF.

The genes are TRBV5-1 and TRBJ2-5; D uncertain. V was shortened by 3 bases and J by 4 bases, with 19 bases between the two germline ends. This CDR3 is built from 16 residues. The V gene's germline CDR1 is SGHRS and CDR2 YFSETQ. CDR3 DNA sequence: TGCGCCAGCAGCTCCTACGTAACCCGAACGCCAGAGACCCAGTACTTC. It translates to CASSSYVTRTPETQYF.

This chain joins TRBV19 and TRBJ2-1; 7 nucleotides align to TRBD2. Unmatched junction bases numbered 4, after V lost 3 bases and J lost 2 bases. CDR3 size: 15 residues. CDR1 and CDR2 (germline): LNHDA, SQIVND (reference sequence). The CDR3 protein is CASSIRDYPYNEQFF. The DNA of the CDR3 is TGTGCCAGTAGTATCCGGGACTATCCCTACAATGAGCAGTTCTTC.

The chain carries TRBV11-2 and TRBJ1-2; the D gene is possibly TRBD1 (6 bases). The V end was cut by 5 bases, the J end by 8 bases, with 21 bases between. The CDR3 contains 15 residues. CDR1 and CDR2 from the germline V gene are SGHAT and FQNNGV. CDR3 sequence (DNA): TGTGCCAGCAGCCCCAACGGAGGGGGGGCGGGGGGCTACACCTTC. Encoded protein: CASSPNGGGAGGYTF.

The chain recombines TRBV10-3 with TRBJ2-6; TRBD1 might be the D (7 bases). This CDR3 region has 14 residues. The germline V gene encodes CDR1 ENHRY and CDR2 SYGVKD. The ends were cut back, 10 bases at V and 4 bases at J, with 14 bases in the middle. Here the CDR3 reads CATRGASGANVLTF. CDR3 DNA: TGTGCCACCAGGGGGGCCTCCGGGGCCAACGTCCTGACTTTC.